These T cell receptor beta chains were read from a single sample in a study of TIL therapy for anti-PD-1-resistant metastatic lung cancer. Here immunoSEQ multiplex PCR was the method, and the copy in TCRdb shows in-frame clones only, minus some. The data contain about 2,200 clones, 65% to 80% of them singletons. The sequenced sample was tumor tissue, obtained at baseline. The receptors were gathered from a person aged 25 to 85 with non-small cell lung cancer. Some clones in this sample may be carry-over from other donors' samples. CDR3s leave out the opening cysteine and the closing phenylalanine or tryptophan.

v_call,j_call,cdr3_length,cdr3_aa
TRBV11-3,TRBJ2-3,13,ASSFREGPTDTQY
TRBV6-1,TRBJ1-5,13,ASSAPTRGNQPQH
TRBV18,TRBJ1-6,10,ACGQDNSPLH
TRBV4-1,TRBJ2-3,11,ASKAGGTDTQY
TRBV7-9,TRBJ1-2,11,ASSLVQLYGYT
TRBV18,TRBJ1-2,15,ASSIVPVRTGGRGYT
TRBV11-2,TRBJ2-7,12,ASSYQGESYEQY
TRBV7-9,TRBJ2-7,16,ASSPVLAGGGASYEQY
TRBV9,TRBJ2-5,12,ASSPRTPAGTQY
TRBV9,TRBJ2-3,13,ASSVWGSSTDTQY
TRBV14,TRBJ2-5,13,ASSQDREGQETQY
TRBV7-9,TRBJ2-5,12,ASSRVGVQETQY
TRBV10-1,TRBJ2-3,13,ASSAGGAGSDTQY
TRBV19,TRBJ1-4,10,ASSSGFGKLF
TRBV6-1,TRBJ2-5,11,ASSRDRDETQY
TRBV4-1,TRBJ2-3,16,ASSLETDRDFWTDTQY
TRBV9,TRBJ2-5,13,ASSVDIGTQETQY
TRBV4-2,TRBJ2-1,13,ASSQDGAQYNEQF
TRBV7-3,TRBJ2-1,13,ASSPGTSGNNEQF
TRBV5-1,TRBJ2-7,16,ASSPRNIRASGPYEQY
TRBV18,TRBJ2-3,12,ASSPRQITDTQY
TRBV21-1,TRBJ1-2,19,ASSKRGTPRVGLQTNYGYT
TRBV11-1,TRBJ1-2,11,ASRDGLDYGYT
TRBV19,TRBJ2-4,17,ASSTSQGPGGWAKNIQY
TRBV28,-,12,ASCPGQVKREQY
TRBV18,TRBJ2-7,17,ASSPSVYPLRLVGYEQY
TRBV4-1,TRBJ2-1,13,ASSQKETFYNEQF
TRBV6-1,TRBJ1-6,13,ASTGSSMGKSPLH
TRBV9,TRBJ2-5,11,ASSPPGGAAQY
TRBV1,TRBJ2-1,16,TSSHPGRGTSGSHEQF
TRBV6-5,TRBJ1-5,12,ASSQQGVGQPQH
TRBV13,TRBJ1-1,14,ASSTYLADANTEAF
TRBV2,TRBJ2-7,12,ASTEGRMTYEQY
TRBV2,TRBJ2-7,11,ASSTTLTYEQY
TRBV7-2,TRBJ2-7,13,ASSLTQGIGYEQY
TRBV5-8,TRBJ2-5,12,ASTSGGAWQTQY
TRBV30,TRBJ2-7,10,AWSVGGAGQY
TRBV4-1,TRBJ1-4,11,ASSQEQGGKLF
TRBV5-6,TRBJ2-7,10,ASSLSSYEQY
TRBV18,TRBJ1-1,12,ASSPNTGISEAF
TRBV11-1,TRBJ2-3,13,ASTPYRGNTDTQY
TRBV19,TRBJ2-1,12,ASKEGAGDNEQF
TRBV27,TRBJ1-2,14,ASSLFAGTEHYGYT
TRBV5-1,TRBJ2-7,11,ASSSSGALEQY
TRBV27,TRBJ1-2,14,ASSFRGARANYGYT
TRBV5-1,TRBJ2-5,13,ASSLFPGSGETQY
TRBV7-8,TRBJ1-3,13,ASSLQGAGGNTIY
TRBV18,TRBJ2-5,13,ASSPRELSQETQY
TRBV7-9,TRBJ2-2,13,ASRSGQGVTGELF
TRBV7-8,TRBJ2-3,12,ASSPRTSSNTQY
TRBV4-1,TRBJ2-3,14,ASSQDNHRVIDTQY
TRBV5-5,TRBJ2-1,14,ASSWVGGSSYNEQF
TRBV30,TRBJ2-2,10,AWSVKSGELF
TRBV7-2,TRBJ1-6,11,ASSRTTNSPLH
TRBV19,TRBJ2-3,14,ASSIVPSRSTDTQY
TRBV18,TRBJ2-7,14,ASSYRDTSPSYEQY
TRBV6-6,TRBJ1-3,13,ASRRTGAEGNTIY
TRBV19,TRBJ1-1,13,ASSILQQGATEAF
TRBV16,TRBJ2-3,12,ASSQFYSKDTQY